One sample yielded the 30 T cell receptor beta chains listed below, sequenced in a study of shared T cell receptors in the human thymus. Some clones are missing from TCRdb's copy, which holds only in-frame ones; the method was immunoSEQ multiplex PCR. The sample has around 65,000 clones; roughly 96% are singletons. Specimen: thymocytes. The receptors shown here come from a human donor.

This chain connects TRBV27 to TRBJ2-1; 10 positions match TRBD1. The germline V gene encodes CDR1 MNHEY and CDR2 SMNVEV (reference sequence). Trimming took 6 bases from V and 8 from J; bases not matched to a gene: 7. CDR3 length: 14 residues. This CDR3 reads CASRLDRGLDEQFF. CDR3 DNA sequence: TGTGCCAGCAGGCTGGACAGGGGGTTGGATGAGCAGTTCTTC.

The count of this clone is one. This sequence joins TRBV6-6 and TRBJ1-2, with a possible D match to TRBD1 (6 bases). V lost 6 bases and J 8 bases, leaving 13 bases between the germline ends. CDR3 length: 12 residues. Germline lookup yields CDR1 MNHNY and CDR2 SVGAGI (reference sequence). The CDR3 DNA reads as TGTGCCAGCAGCCACAGGGTCTGGGGCTACACCTTC. Amino acids: CASSHRVWGYTF.

The chain employs TRBV28 and TRBJ2-7; 14 bases are a match to TRBD2. CDR1 is MDHEN, CDR2 SYDVKM, per germline. The CDR3 extends over 18 amino acids. V lost 3 bases to trimming and J lost 6 bases; unmatched junction nucleotides: 13. Here the CDR3 DNA reads TGTGCCAGCAGTTTGGGCTTCGGACTAGCGGGGGGCGTTTGCGAGCAGTACTTC. Its translation is CASSLGFGLAGGVCEQYF.

V is TRBV28 and J is TRBJ1-1; no clear D. Looked up from germline, CDR1 is MDHEN and CDR2 is SYDVKM. Between the trimmed V and J ends, which lost 5 bases and 0 bases, there was a span of 13 bases. The CDR3 runs 15 residues. The CDR3 protein is CASSPLTNMNTEAFF. The CDR3 DNA sequence: TGTGCCAGCAGTCCCTTGACCAATATGAACACTGAAGCTTTCTTT.

The rearrangement links TRBV7-9 to TRBJ1-1, with no clear D. Germline CDR1 is SEHNR and CDR2 is FQNEAQ (reference sequence). The CDR3 length is 14 residues. Trimming removed 5 bases from V and 0 bases from J, with 10 bases in between. The chain's CDR3 is CASSRRVMNTEAFF. The CDR3 DNA is TGTGCCAGCAGCCGACGGGTAATGAACACTGAAGCTTTCTTT.

This chain's CDR3 is CASSVAHSVKTQYF. The CDR3 bases are TGTGCCAGCAGCGTAGCACATTCCGTGAAGACCCAGTACTTC. The V call is TRBV9, the J call TRBJ2-5; unclear D gene. The V gene lost 0 bases and the J gene lost 6 bases, with 12 bases spanning the gap. The germline V gene encodes CDR1 SGDLS and CDR2 YYNGEE. The CDR3 spans 14 residues.

The chain combines TRBV5-8 with TRBJ1-5, with 7 bases fitting TRBD1. The germline V gene encodes CDR1 SGHTS and CDR2 YDEGEE. The CDR3 extends over 17 amino acids. V gave up 4 bases and J gave up 0 bases; unmatched junction bases: 10. The CDR3 sequence: CASSPRGQKDSNQPQHF. CDR3 coding DNA: TGTGCCAGCAGCCCCCGGGGACAGAAAGATAGCAATCAGCCCCAGCATTTT.

The DNA of the CDR3 is TGTGCCAGCAGCTCCGAAGGGGGGCTCAATCAGCCCCAGCATTTT. Translated, it gives CASSSEGGLNQPQHF. The rearrangement links TRBV7-9 to TRBJ1-5; D perhaps matches TRBD1 (6 bases). Between the trimmed V and J ends, which lost 4 bases and 3 bases, there was a span of 13 bases. Germline assignment: CDR1 SEHNR and CDR2 FQNEAQ (reference sequence). The CDR3 contains 15 residues.

The V call is TRBV4-3, the J call TRBJ2-7, with TRBD1 as a possible D gene (6 bases). The germline V and J ends were trimmed by 0 bases and 3 bases, with 12 bases remaining between them. Germline CDR1 and CDR2: LGHNA and YSLEER. The CDR3 contains 15 residues. CDR3 nucleotides: TGCGCCAGCAGCCAAGATACGGACAGCTGCTACGAGCAGTACTTC. Its protein product is CASSQDTDSCYEQYF.

The chain has TRBV27 and TRBJ1-6, with a weak D call TRBD1 (6 bases). The V and J ends lost 6 bases and 7 bases respectively, with 22 bases between them. This CDR3 spans 17 amino acids. The germline gives CDR1 MNHEY, CDR2 SMNVEV (reference sequence). This CDR3 is CASRSHFGTIKNSPLHF. CDR3 bases: TGTGCCAGCAGATCTCATTTCGGGACAATCAAGAATTCACCCCTCCACTTT.

The V gene is TRBV5-5, the J gene TRBJ1-2, with D perhaps matching TRBD1 (5 bases). V shed 0 bases and J shed 6 bases, with 12 bases lying between them. CDR1 and CDR2 from the germline V gene are SGHKS and YYEKEE (reference sequence). There are 14 residues in the CDR3. The CDR3 protein is CASSLARELDGYTF. CDR3 sequence (DNA): TGTGCCAGCAGCTTGGCCAGGGAGCTTGATGGCTACACCTTC.

V gene TRBV11-2 combines with J gene TRBJ2-7, with D perhaps TRBD1 (5 bases). CDR3 size: 12 residues. Germline CDR1 SGHAT, CDR2 FQNNGV. Trimming took off 6 bases at V and 6 bases at J, with 12 bases between the two ends. CDR3 sequence reads: CASRSGLGEQYF. The DNA of the CDR3 is TGTGCCAGCAGGTCAGGGTTGGGCGAGCAGTACTTC.

This clone was picked up a small number of times. The chain couples TRBV7-3 to TRBJ1-1, with 8 bases identical to TRBD1. The CDR3 contains 15 residues. CDR1 and CDR2 from the germline V gene are SGHTA and FQGTGA. The V and J ends lost 4 bases and 5 bases, in that order; junction bases with no gene match: 9. The CDR3 here is CASSSPGQGTTEAFF. CDR3 nucleotides: TGTGCCAGCAGCTCCCCCGGACAGGGCACGACTGAAGCTTTCTTT.

CDR3 region: CAIGAGGPRYLTDTQYF. In DNA form, the CDR3 reads TGTGCCATCGGGGCAGGGGGTCCTCGCTATCTCACAGATACGCAGTATTTT. V and J are TRBV10-3 and TRBJ2-3, with 7 bases that match TRBD1. CDR3 length: 17 residues. The germline gives CDR1 ENHRY, CDR2 SYGVKD. V shed 8 bases, J shed 2 bases, and the junction held 16 bases outside the gene matches.

In regard to this clone: At one of its ends the junction is not consistent with the germline gene, which may arise from a read error. The chain carries TRBV7-2 and TRBJ1-2, with D tentatively TRBD1 (6 bases). Germline V gene sequence: CDR1 SGHTA, CDR2 FQGNSA. CDR3 length equals 14 residues. CDR3 coding DNA: TGTGCCAGCAGCCTAGCAGGGGCTAACTATGGCTACACCTTC. Its protein is CASSLAGANYGYTF.

V gene TRBV28 combines with J gene TRBJ1-1, with D possibly being TRBD1 (6 bases). Germline V lookup: CDR1 MDHEN, CDR2 SYDVKM. V was trimmed by 5 bases and J by 1 base, leaving 26 bases between them. The CDR3 runs 19 residues. The chain's CDR3 is CASSPSPGGRSKTNTEAFF. Written as DNA, the CDR3 is TGTGCCAGCAGTCCCTCGCCGGGGGGGCGTAGTAAAACGAACACTGAAGCTTTCTTT.

The chain is built from TRBV18 and TRBJ2-7; D is uncertain. Germline V gene sequence: CDR1 KGHSH, CDR2 LQKENI. This CDR3 spans 15 amino acids. The V end was cut by 4 bases, the J end by 1 base, with 14 bases between. The CDR3 here is CASSRVRGISYEQYF. CDR3 sequence (DNA): TGTGCCAGCTCACGAGTACGAGGTATATCCTACGAGCAGTACTTC.

This clone has just one count. The chain joins TRBV7-8 to TRBJ2-5; the D gene could be TRBD1 or TRBD2 (5 bases each). With 1 base removed from V and 1 base from J, the gap between germline ends came to 19 bases. Germline CDR1 is SGHVS and CDR2 is FQNEAQ. This CDR3 has 18 amino acids. The CDR3 protein is CASSLGLRGAGTQETQYF. The CDR3 region has the DNA TGTGCCAGCAGCTTAGGACTTAGGGGAGCCGGGACCCAAGAGACCCAGTACTTC.

The V and J genes are TRBV28 and TRBJ1-2; perhaps TRBD1 as D (5 bases). Trimming removed 3 bases from V and 8 bases from J, with 22 bases in between. CDR3 length: 16 amino acids. Germline-derived CDR1 and CDR2 are MDHEN and SYDVKM. Written as DNA, the CDR3 is TGTGCCAGCAGTTTTCTGCCCCCGAGGGGTATGGAGGGCTACACCTTC. Translation: CASSFLPPRGMEGYTF.

This clone was detected once. The rearrangement links TRBV4-3 to TRBJ2-3, with 7 bases lining up with TRBD1. Germline V CDR1 and CDR2: LGHNA, YSLEER. The CDR3 contains 17 residues. V lost 1 base to trimming and J lost 0 bases; unmatched junction nucleotides: 7. The chain's CDR3 is CASSQVMTGTSTDTQYF. CDR3 nucleotide sequence: TGCGCCAGCAGCCAAGTAATGACAGGGACGAGCACAGATACGCAGTATTTT.

This rearrangement joins TRBV7-3 to TRBJ2-1; D perhaps matches TRBD2 (7 bases). The CDR3 has 17 residues. Trimming removed 5 bases from V and 4 bases from J, with 21 bases in between. Looked up from germline, CDR1 is SGHTA and CDR2 is FQGTGA. The CDR3 spells CASSLLGGGRMYNEQFF. CDR3 sequence (DNA): TGTGCCAGCAGCCTACTGGGAGGGGGACGTATGTACAATGAGCAGTTCTTC.

V is TRBV10-3 and J is TRBJ1-1; D possibly corresponds to TRBD1 (5 bases). Per germline, CDR1 ENHRY and CDR2 SYGVKD. Deletions cut 7 bases from V and 4 bases from J, with 16 bases between. The CDR3 covers 14 residues. CDR3: CAIKGTGTRTEAFF. CDR3 nucleotides: TGTGCCATCAAGGGAACAGGAACTCGCACTGAAGCTTTCTTT.

The chain employs TRBV6-5 and TRBJ2-1; TRBD2 aligns across 7 bases. V gave up 4 bases and J gave up 7 bases; unmatched junction bases: 13. CDR1 and CDR2 from the germline V gene are MNHEY and SVGAGI. The CDR3 spans 16 residues. The CDR3 bases are TGTGCCAGCAGTTCCCTAAGGATTGGCGGGGGTAATGAGCAGTTCTTC. This codes for CASSSLRIGGGNEQFF.

This chain links TRBV19 with TRBJ1-1; perhaps TRBD1 as D (6 bases). Germline V gives CDR1 LNHDA, CDR2 SQIVND (reference sequence). The CDR3 length is 18 residues. The V end lost 3 bases, the J end lost 2 bases, and 22 bases lay between the germline ends. CDR3 in DNA: TGTGCCAGTAGTATCGGAGTAAGGTCCGAGGGGGTTAACACTGAAGCTTTCTTT. It translates to CASSIGVRSEGVNTEAFF.

The table lists this clone with a count of one. The chain is built from TRBV28 and TRBJ2-7; TRBD1 aligns across 7 bases. V lost 6 bases and J lost 1; bases outside the gene matches: 12. The germline V gene encodes CDR1 MDHEN and CDR2 SYDVKM. The CDR3 totals 16 residues. Here the CDR3 reads CASRCRGQTYSYEQYF. Here the CDR3 DNA reads TGTGCCAGCAGATGCAGGGGACAGACCTATTCCTACGAGCAGTACTTC.

The chain links TRBV19 to TRBJ1-1, with D maybe TRBD1 (5 bases). V was clipped by 0 bases and J by 10 bases, with 18 bases between them. This CDR3 is built from 15 residues. Per the germline V gene, CDR1 is LNHDA and CDR2 is SQIVND (reference sequence). CDR3 region: CASSIDWYGGVGAFF. In nucleotides, the CDR3 is TGTGCCAGTAGTATAGATTGGTATGGGGGGGTTGGAGCTTTCTTT.

The chain combines TRBV6-5 with TRBJ1-2, with D unresolved. The germline CDR1 and CDR2 sequences are MNHEY and SVGAGI. This CDR3 is built from 11 residues. The V end was cut by 2 bases, the J end by 11 bases, with 9 bases between. The CDR3: CASSYHGEYTF. The CDR3 DNA follows: TGTGCCAGCAGTTACCACGGAGAATACACCTTC.

The chain combines TRBV7-2 with TRBJ2-3; weak D call: TRBD2 (5 bases). The CDR3 spans 14 residues. The germline CDR1 and CDR2 sequences are SGHTA and FQGNSA. V gave up 3 bases and J gave up 3 bases, with 10 bases separating them. The chain's CDR3 is CASSFPRRTDTQYF. The CDR3 DNA reads as TGTGCCAGCAGCTTCCCTAGGAGGACAGATACGCAGTATTTT.

This clone occurred once. The rearrangement uses TRBV9 and TRBJ2-1, with TRBD1 identical over 9 bases. Germline CDR1 SGDLS, CDR2 YYNGEE. J gave up 7 bases and V 1 base, and 9 bases lay outside the gene matches. The CDR3 contains 16 residues. CDR3 protein: CASSVREQGAGNEQFF. The CDR3, as DNA: TGTGCCAGCAGCGTAAGAGAACAGGGGGCAGGAAATGAGCAGTTCTTC. Variable domain in full (rest from reference TRBV9 and TRBJ2-1): DSGVTQTPKHLITATGQRVTLRCSPRSGDLSVYWYQQSLDQGLQFLIQYYNGEERAKGNILERFSAQQFPDLHSELNLSSLELGDSALYFCASSVREQGAGNEQFFGPGTRLTVL.

The chain couples TRBV25-1 to TRBJ2-7; 7 positions agree with TRBD1. CDR3 length: 15 residues. V shed 6 bases and J 2 bases; nucleotides not matched to a gene: 10. Germline V gene lookup returns CDR1 MGHDK and CDR2 SYGVNS. The CDR3, as DNA: TGTGCCAGCAGGGCGAACCAGGGGGAGACCTACGAGCAGTACTTC. Translation gives CASRANQGETYEQYF.